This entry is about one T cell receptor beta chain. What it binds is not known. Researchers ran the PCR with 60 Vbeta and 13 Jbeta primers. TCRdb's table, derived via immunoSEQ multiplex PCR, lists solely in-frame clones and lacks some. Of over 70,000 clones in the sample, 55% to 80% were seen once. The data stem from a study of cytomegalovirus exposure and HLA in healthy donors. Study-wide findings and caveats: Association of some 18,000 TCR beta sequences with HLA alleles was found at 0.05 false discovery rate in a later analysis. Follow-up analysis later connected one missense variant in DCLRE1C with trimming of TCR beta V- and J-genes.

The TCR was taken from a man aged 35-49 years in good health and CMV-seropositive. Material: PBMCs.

The CDR3 DNA reads as TGTGCCAGCAGTTACAGGGGGGGAAATGAAAAACTGTTTTTT. Protein sequence: CASSYRGGNEKLFF. V is TRBV6-5 and J is TRBJ1-4; a possible D gene is TRBD1 (6 bases). The CDR3 extends over 14 amino acids. The germline gives CDR1 MNHEY, CDR2 SVGAGI. V was trimmed by 2 bases and J by 5 bases, leaving 9 bases between them.